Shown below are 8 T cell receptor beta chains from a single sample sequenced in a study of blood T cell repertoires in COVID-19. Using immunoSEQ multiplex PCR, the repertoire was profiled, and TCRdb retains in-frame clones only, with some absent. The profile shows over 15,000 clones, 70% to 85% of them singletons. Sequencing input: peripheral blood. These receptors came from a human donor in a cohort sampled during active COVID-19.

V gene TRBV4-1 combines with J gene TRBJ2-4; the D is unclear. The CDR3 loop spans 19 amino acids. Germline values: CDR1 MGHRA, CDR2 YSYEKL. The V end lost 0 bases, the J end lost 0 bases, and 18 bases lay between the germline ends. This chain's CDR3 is CASSQDRLRLSLAKNIQYF. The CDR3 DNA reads TGCGCCAGCAGCCAAGATCGTCTCAGACTCAGCCTAGCCAAAAACATTCAGTACTTC.

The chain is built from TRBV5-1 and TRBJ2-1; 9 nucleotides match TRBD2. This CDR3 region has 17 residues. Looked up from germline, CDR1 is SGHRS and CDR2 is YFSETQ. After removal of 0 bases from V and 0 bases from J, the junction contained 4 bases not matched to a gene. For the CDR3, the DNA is TGCGCCAGCAGCTTGGCCCCTAGCGGGGTCTCCTACAATGAGCAGTTCTTC. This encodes CASSLAPSGVSYNEQFF.

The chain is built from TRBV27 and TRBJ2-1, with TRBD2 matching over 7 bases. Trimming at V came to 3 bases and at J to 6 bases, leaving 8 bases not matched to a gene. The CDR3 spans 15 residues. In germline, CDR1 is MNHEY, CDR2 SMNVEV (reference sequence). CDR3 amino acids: CASSFWGEGRNEQFF. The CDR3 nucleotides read TGTGCCAGCAGTTTCTGGGGGGAGGGCCGCAATGAGCAGTTCTTC.

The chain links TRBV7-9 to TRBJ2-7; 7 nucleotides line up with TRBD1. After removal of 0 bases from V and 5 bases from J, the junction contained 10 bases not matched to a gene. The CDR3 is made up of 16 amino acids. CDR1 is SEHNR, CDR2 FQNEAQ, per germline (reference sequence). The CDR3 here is CASSLATGIPSDEQYF. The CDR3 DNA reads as TGTGCCAGCAGCTTAGCGACAGGGATACCCTCGGACGAGCAGTACTTC.

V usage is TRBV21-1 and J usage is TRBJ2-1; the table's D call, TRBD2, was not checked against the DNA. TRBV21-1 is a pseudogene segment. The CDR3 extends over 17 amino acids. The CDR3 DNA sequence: TGTGCCAGCAGTGGGACTCCTTCTGGGATTACATTCAATGAGCAGTTCTTC. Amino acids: CASSGTPSGITFNEQFF.

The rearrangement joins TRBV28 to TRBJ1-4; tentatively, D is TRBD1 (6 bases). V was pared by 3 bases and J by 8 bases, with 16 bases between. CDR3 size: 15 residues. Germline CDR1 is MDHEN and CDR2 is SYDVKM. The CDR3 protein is CASSFVVQGSEKLFF. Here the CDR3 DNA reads TGTGCCAGCAGTTTCGTAGTACAGGGTTCGGAAAAACTGTTTTTT.

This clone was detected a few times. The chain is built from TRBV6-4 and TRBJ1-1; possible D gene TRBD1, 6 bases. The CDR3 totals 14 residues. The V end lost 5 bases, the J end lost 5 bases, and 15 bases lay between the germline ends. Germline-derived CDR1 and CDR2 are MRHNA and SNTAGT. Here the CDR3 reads CASSPRGGETEAFF. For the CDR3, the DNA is TGTGCCAGCAGTCCCAGAGGGGGGGAGACTGAAGCTTTCTTT.

Here the CDR3 DNA reads TGTGCCAGCAGTTGGGGGCTCCGGGCTAGCGGACACAATGAGCAGTTCTTC. Amino acid sequence: CASSWGLRASGHNEQFF. The chain is built from TRBV25-1 and TRBJ2-1; maybe TRBD2 (7 bases). With 5 bases removed from V and 5 bases from J, the gap between germline ends came to 22 bases. Germline loops: CDR1 MGHDK, CDR2 SYGVNS. CDR3 length: 17 amino acids.